The 8 T cell receptor beta chains below were found in one sample sequenced in a study of control samples from healthy donors and cancer patients. Sequenced by immunoSEQ multiplex PCR; TCRdb stores in-frame clones only, minus some. Of approximately 180,000 clones in the sample, more than 85% were seen once. The sequencing input was blood. Receptor source: a woman aged 40 to 55 in good health.

The V gene is TRBV14, the J gene TRBJ2-1; weak D call: TRBD2 (6 bases). The CDR3 contains 15 residues. Germline CDR1 SGHDN, CDR2 FVKESK. Trimming shortened V by 1 base and J by 13 bases, and 20 bases separated the two germline ends. The CDR3 region has the DNA TGTGCCAGCAGCCAAGTAAAAGACCCGGGGGTGGGCCAGTTCTTC. Encoded protein: CASSQVKDPGVGQFF. The full variable domain, in which reference TRBV14 and TRBJ2-1 provide the parts outside the CDR3, is EAGVTQFPSHSVIEKGQTVTLRCDPISGHDNLYWYRRVMGKEIKFLLHFVKESKQDESGMPNNRFLAERTGGTYSTLKVQPAELEDSGVYFCASSQVKDPGVGQFFGPGTRLTVL.

This chain uses TRBV3-1 (or the pseudogene TRBV3-2) with TRBJ1-1, with D unresolved. Trimming took off 2 bases at V and 3 bases at J, with 10 bases between the two ends. This CDR3 comprises 14 residues. The germline V gene has CDR1 LGHDT and CDR2 YNNKEL (reference sequence). CDR3 DNA: TGTGCCAGCAGCCAACCAGGCCGAGACACTGAAGCTTTCTTT. Its protein is CASSQPGRDTEAFF.

The V call is TRBV29-1, the J call TRBJ1-1, with a possible D match to TRBD1 (6 bases). Per germline, CDR1 SQVTM and CDR2 ANQGSEA. V lost 6 bases to trimming and J lost 0 bases, with 26 bases between them. CDR3 length equals 18 residues. The CDR3 DNA sequence: TGCAGCGTCCTACCTGTGTCGGGGGGCAGTGGCATGAACACTGAAGCTTTCTTT. As protein: CSVLPVSGGSGMNTEAFF.

The chain joins TRBV24-1 to TRBJ1-2; D possibly corresponds to TRBD1 (5 bases). The CDR3 totals 16 residues. Germline CDR1 and CDR2: KGHDR and SFDVKD. V was pared by 12 bases and J by 0 bases, with 22 bases between. The CDR3 nucleotides are TGTGCCGCCCCGACAAGCAGGGAAGGTTCTAACTATGGCTACACCTTC. Its translation: CAAPTSREGSNYGYTF.

This chain connects TRBV4-1 to TRBJ2-5, with 15 bases lining up with TRBD2. Germline loops: CDR1 MGHRA, CDR2 YSYEKL. The J segment lost 0 bases and the V segment lost 1 base, leaving 6 bases of the junction unmatched. This CDR3 contains 19 residues. The CDR3 sequence: CASSQAIGTSGGNQETQYF. CDR3 DNA sequence: TGCGCCAGCAGCCAAGCCATCGGGACTAGCGGGGGGAACCAAGAGACCCAGTACTTC.

The gene calls are TRBV2 and TRBJ2-3; 9 nucleotides align to TRBD2. This CDR3 is built from 15 residues. Germline trimming cut 3 bases from V and 2 bases from J; bases unmatched to any gene: 3. Per the germline V gene, CDR1 is SNHLY and CDR2 is FYNNEI. CDR3 in amino acids: CASSETSGSTDTQYF. DNA for the CDR3: TGTGCCAGCAGTGAGACTAGCGGATCCACAGATACGCAGTATTTT.

The chain joins TRBV6-6 to TRBJ2-3; 9 bases fit TRBD1. The CDR3 sequence is 14 residues long. Looked up from germline, CDR1 is MNHNY and CDR2 is SVGAGI (reference sequence). The V segment lost 4 bases and the J segment 4 bases; nucleotides outside the gene matches: 3. The CDR3 region has the DNA TGTGCCAGCAGTTGGGACAGGGACGCAGATACGCAGTATTTT. Encoded protein: CASSWDRDADTQYF.

The genes are TRBV19 and TRBJ1-2, with a possible D match to TRBD1 (6 bases). V dropped 1 base and J dropped 4 bases, with 13 bases sitting between them. The CDR3 contains 15 residues. Germline V gene sequence: CDR1 LNHDA, CDR2 SQIVND (reference sequence). The CDR3: CASSIGSGAGYGYTF. CDR3 bases: TGTGCCAGTAGTATAGGATCGGGGGCGGGCTATGGCTACACCTTC.